The following is a T cell receptor beta chain sequence with its context. Its antigen is not known. TCRdb keeps only in-frame clones here, not all; method: immunoSEQ multiplex PCR. The data hold some 16,000 clones, with around 76% observed a single time. The data were taken from a study of CD4 T cells in relation to SARS-CoV-2 and coronaviruses. Background on the study: TCR beta CDR3s were sequenced after roughly nine-day antigen culture of PBMCs.

Before the COVID-19 pandemic, during about 2011-2018, CD4+ T cells were taken from unexposed donors. After approximately 10 days of culture, CD4+ T cells were isolated. Cultures held roughly 2 million PBMCs per well with about 10 IU/ml IL-2. This CDR3 is 16 amino acids long. V was pared by 4 bases and J by 6 bases, with 11 bases of the junction left unmatched. Germline V lookup: CDR1 SGHRS, CDR2 YFSETQ. This TCR was recovered from a human donor in good health. This chain joins TRBV5-1 and TRBJ2-3; 10 nucleotides match TRBD2. Source material: CD4+ T cells from PBMCs, cultured in vitro. DNA of the CDR3: TGCGCCAGCAGCCTCCAGGGAGCGGGGGGGTGGGATACGCAGTATTTT. It codes for CASSLQGAGGWDTQYF.